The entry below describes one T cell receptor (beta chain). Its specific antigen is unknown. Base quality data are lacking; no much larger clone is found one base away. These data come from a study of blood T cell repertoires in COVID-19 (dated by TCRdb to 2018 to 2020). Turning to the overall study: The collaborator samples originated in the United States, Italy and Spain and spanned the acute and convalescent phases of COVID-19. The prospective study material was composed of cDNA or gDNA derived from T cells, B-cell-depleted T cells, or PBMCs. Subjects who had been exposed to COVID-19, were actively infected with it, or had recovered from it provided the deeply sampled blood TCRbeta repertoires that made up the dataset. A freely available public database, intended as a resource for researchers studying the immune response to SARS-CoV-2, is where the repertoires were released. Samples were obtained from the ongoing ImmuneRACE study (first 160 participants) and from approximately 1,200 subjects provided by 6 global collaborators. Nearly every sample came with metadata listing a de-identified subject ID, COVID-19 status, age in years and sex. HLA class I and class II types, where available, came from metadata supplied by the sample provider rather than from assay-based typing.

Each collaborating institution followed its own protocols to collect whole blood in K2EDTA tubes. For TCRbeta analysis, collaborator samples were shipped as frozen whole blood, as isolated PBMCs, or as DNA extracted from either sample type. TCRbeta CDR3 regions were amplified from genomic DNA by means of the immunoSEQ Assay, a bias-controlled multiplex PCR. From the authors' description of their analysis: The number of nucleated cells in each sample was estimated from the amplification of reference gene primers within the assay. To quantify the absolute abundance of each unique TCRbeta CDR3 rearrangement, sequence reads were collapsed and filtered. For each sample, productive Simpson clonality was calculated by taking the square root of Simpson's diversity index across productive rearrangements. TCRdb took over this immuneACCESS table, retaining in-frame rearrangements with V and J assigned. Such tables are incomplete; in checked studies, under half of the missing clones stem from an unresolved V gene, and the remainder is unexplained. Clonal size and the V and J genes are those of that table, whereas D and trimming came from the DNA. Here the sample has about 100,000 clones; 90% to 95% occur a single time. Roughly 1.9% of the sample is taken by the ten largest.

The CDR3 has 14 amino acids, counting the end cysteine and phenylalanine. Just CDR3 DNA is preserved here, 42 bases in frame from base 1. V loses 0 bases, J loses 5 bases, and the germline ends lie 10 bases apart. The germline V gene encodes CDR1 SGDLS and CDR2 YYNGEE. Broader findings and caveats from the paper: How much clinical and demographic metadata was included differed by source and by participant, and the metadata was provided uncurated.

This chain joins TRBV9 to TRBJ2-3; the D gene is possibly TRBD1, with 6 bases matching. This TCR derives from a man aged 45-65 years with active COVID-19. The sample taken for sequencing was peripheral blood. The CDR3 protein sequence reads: CASSVGQDRDTQYF. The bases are TGTGCCAGCAGCGTAGGGCAGGACAGAGATACGCAGTATTTT.